The 10 T cell receptor beta chains below come from one sample, sequenced in a study of long-term antiretroviral therapy in people with HIV. immunoSEQ v3.0 was run at survey level. The method was immunoSEQ multiplex PCR; TCRdb's version includes in-frame clones alone and lacks a portion of them. The sample has over 25,000 clones; around 84% are singletons. The sample here was unsorted PBMCs, taken 0.8 years after starting antiretroviral therapy. Receptors originate from a young woman with HIV.

This clone was observed once. The CDR3: CASSQDPGTVQETQYF. CDR3 in DNA: TGCGCCAGCAGCCAAGACCCAGGGACAGTCCAAGAGACCCAGTACTTC. The genes are TRBV4-1 and TRBJ2-5, with 7 bases fitting TRBD1. V shed 0 bases and J 1 base; nucleotides not matched to a gene: 5. Germline V gene sequence: CDR1 MGHRA, CDR2 YSYEKL. The CDR3 runs 16 residues.

In its sample, this clone was seen a few times. The chain recombines TRBV30 with TRBJ1-5; TRBD1 matches 9 bases. The CDR3 is 14 residues long. V gave up 7 bases and J gave up 4 bases; unmatched junction bases: 8. CDR1 is GTSNPN, CDR2 SVGIG, per germline (reference sequence). This CDR3 is CASQGGTGNQPQHF. The CDR3 coding sequence is TGTGCCTCTCAGGGAGGGACAGGGAATCAGCCCCAGCATTTT.

A few counts support this clone. One end of the junction varies from germline; a read error may be responsible. The J gene is TRBJ1-5, the V gene TRBV2; 11 positions match TRBD1. The CDR3 covers 15 residues. Germline values: CDR1 SNHLY, CDR2 FYNNEI. This CDR3 is CASSDRTGGKQPQHF. The CDR3 DNA is TGTGCCAGCAGTGACAGGACAGGGGGCAAACAGCCCCAGCATTTT.

The chain couples TRBV10-2 to TRBJ1-3; D may be TRBD1 (6 bases). Germline-derived CDR1 and CDR2 are WSHSY and SAAADI. The CDR3 is made up of 14 amino acids. V lost 6 bases to trimming and J lost 2 bases, with 11 bases between them. This CDR3 reads CASSGTFAGNTIYF. CDR3 DNA sequence: TGCGCCAGCAGCGGGACATTTGCTGGAAACACCATATATTTT.

This chain joins TRBV6-5 and TRBJ1-2; the D gene is possibly TRBD1 (6 bases). Germline V gene lookup returns CDR1 MNHEY and CDR2 SVGAGI. The CDR3 length is 15 residues. Deletions cut 0 bases from V and 4 bases from J, with 12 bases between. The CDR3 DNA sequence: TGTGCCAGCAGTTACTCGACCAGGGGCGCCTATGGCTACACCTTC. Residues: CASSYSTRGAYGYTF.

This clone was observed a handful of times. The J gene is TRBJ1-2, the V gene TRBV25-1; D gene ambiguous. CDR1 is MGHDK, CDR2 SYGVNS, per germline. V dropped 0 bases and J dropped 8 bases, with 13 bases sitting between them. The CDR3 has 14 residues. The CDR3 sequence: CASSEYSVARGYTF. CDR3 bases: TGTGCCAGCAGTGAATATAGTGTGGCGCGAGGCTACACCTTC.

The chain carries TRBV2 and TRBJ2-2; D may correspond to TRBD1 or TRBD2 (5 bases each). CDR1 is SNHLY, CDR2 FYNNEI, per germline. The CDR3 covers 14 residues. V was cut by 7 bases and J by 7 bases, with 16 bases left in between. CDR3 nucleotide sequence: TGTGCCAGCAAGGGCAAAGGGACCCTCGGGGAGCTGTTTTTT. Its protein is CASKGKGTLGELFF.

As regards this clone: A read error may produce the germline difference seen at one junction end. V gene TRBV4-2 combines with J gene TRBJ1-2; 9 nucleotides agree with TRBD1. In germline, CDR1 is LGHNA, CDR2 YNFKEQ. This CDR3 has 15 residues. Here the CDR3 reads CASSQGAGTGLEEGF. CDR3 sequence (DNA): TGTGCCAGCAGCCAAGGAGCCGGGACAGGGCTAGAGGAGGGCTTC.

This clone was counted between two and nine times. The genes are TRBV20-1 and TRBJ1-5; D ambiguous. This CDR3 is 10 amino acids long. V lost 5 bases to trimming and J lost 9 bases, with 8 bases between them. Germline V lookup: CDR1 DFQATT, CDR2 SNEGSKA (reference sequence). The CDR3 nucleotides are TGCAGTGCTCCCCGTCTGCCCCAGCATTTT. The encoded protein is CSAPRLPQHF.

V is TRBV6-5 and J is TRBJ2-1; 8 bases align to TRBD1. The V gene end was trimmed by 6 bases and the J gene end by 9 bases; junction bases not matched to a gene: 7. CDR1 is MNHEY, CDR2 SVGAGI, per germline. CDR3 length: 13 residues. CDR3 DNA sequence: TGTGCCAGCAGCCGGACAGGGAGTGTTGAGCAGTTCTTC. Encoded protein: CASSRTGSVEQFF.